This TCR beta chain appears in the sequencing data of a study of PD-L1 blockade in urothelial cancer. About the research overall: About 90% of the 29 patients were males with bladder-origin urothelial cancer. Anywhere from 0 to 3 prior chemotherapy regimens had been received by patients. The researchers analyzed blood 3 weeks (second dose) and 6 weeks after treatment start.

The time point denotes: pretreatment peripheral blood. TCRdb's copy holds only in-frame clones and misses some; the assay was immunoSEQ multiplex PCR. The table has around 130,000 clones, about four fifths seen once. This CDR3 contains 13 residues. This specimen consisted of PBMCs, obtained around atezolizumab (anti-PD-L1) treatment. The sequence came from a middle-aged man with urothelial cancer. The chain joins TRBV21-1 to TRBJ1-5; TRBD1, the table's D call, was not compared with the DNA. TRBV21-1 is a pseudogene. CDR3 region: CASSRTGDQPQHF. Written as DNA, the CDR3 is TGTGCCAGCAGTCGGACAGGGGATCAGCCCCAGCATTTT.